This is a list of T cell receptor beta chains from one sample in a study of cytomegalovirus exposure and HLA in healthy donors. Assay: immunoSEQ multiplex PCR; the TCRdb copy retains only in-frame clones and omits some. This repertoire includes approximately 120,000 clones. The sequencing sample was made of PBMCs. The receptors were sampled from a woman in her fifties or sixties in good health and CMV-seronegative. The CDR3 runs from the conserved cysteine through the conserved F or W. D genes are given only for firm matches.

CDR3nt,CDR3aa,v_gene,d_gene,j_gene
TGTGCCAGCAGCGCCCGGACCCGGGACAGTTACGAGCAGTACTTC,CASSARTRDSYEQYF,TRBV6-5,TRBD1,TRBJ2-7
TGTGCCATCTCTAGCGGAAGCTCCTACGAGCAGTACTTC,CAISSGSSYEQYF,TRBV15,TRBD2,TRBJ2-7
TGTGCCAGCAGTGGGACAGGGGTCCATGGCTACACCTTC,CASSGTGVHGYTF,TRBV6-1,TRBD1,TRBJ1-2
TGTGCCAGCAGCCCGGACAGGGGATGGTTAAATGAGCAGTTCTTC,CASSPDRGWLNEQFF,TRBV13,TRBD1,TRBJ2-1
TGCAGCGTTGAAGTGGGGGACAGGTCGAACTATGGCTACACCTTC,CSVEVGDRSNYGYTF,TRBV29-1,TRBD1,TRBJ1-2
TGTGCCAGCAGCCCCGGGACAGACATTAGCACAGATACGCAGTATTTT,CASSPGTDISTDTQYF,TRBV11-2,TRBD1,TRBJ2-3
TGTGCCAGCTCACCGGGCCTTAACACTGAAGCTTTCTTT,CASSPGLNTEAFF,TRBV18,NA,TRBJ1-1
TGTGCCAGCAGAACCGGGACAGGGAACTATGGCTACACCTTC,CASRTGTGNYGYTF,TRBV28,TRBD1,TRBJ1-2
TGTGCCAGCAGACAAGGCGGGGGGGCGCACAATGAGCAGTTCTTC,CASRQGGGAHNEQFF,TRBV11-3,TRBD2,TRBJ2-1
TGTGCCAACCGACAGGGTCTAATCGGCTACACCTTC,CANRQGLIGYTF,TRBV6-6,TRBD1,TRBJ1-2
TGTGCCAGCAGGAAGGGGTGGAGCGGGAGCGATGAGCAGTTCTTC,CASRKGWSGSDEQFF,TRBV6-5,TRBD2,TRBJ2-1
TGCGCCAGCAGCCAGTTCTACAAGGGACTGTACGAGCAGTACTTC,CASSQFYKGLYEQYF,TRBV4-1,NA,TRBJ2-7
TGCGCCAGCAGTGGCGGGAGCACCTACAATGAGCAGTTCTTC,CASSGGSTYNEQFF,TRBV10-1,TRBD2,TRBJ2-1
TGCGCCAGCAGCTTGGCGTACAGCTCCTACAATGAGCAGTTCTTC,CASSLAYSSYNEQFF,TRBV5-1,NA,TRBJ2-1
TGCGCCAGCAGCCAAGAGGAGGGCCTCTCCTACGAGCAGTACTTC,CASSQEEGLSYEQYF,TRBV4-1,NA,TRBJ2-7
TGTGCCAGCACTTCCGGGGGGGGTGAAGATACGCAGTATTTT,CASTSGGGEDTQYF,TRBV28,TRBD2,TRBJ2-3
TGTGCCAGCAGTCCTCTTCCAGGGGGCGCGGGATCGCCCCAGCATTTT,CASSPLPGGAGSPQHF,TRBV27,TRBD1,TRBJ1-5
TGTGCCAGTAGCCCACAGGGGACCTATGGCTACACCTTC,CASSPQGTYGYTF,TRBV19,TRBD1,TRBJ1-2